The 12 T cell receptor beta chains in this list originate from one sample, sequenced in a study of regulatory T cells in long-lasting Graves disease. To make TCR beta libraries, researchers used iRepertoire HTBI primers and Arm-PCR of CDR3 regions. TCRdb used MiXCR to reprocess the multiplex PCR reads, holding one entry per CDR3 protein. Among under 500,000 distinct CDR3 sequences listed, under 25% were seen once. Time point: persistent/refractory GD, antithyroid drugs over 5 years with positive TRAb. RNA from PBMCs was the source of the TCR library. The source material was peripheral blood mononuclear cells (PBMCs), sampled when the disease was refractory, from a patient treated with antithyroid drugs. These TCRs come from a female donor with Graves disease.

The chain carries TRBV6-5 and TRBJ1-2, with 8 bases fitting TRBD1. This CDR3 comprises 15 residues. J gave up 3 bases and V 2 bases, and 5 bases lay outside the gene matches. Germline V gene lookup returns CDR1 MNHEY and CDR2 SVGAGI. CDR3 DNA: TGTGCCAGCAGTTACCCCGAACAGGGGGACTATGGCTACACCTTC. Its translation: CASSYPEQGDYGYTF.

The V call is TRBV4-1, the J call TRBJ1-5; the match to TRBD1 covers 9 bases. V shed 2 bases, J shed 4 bases, and the junction held 6 bases outside the gene matches. The CDR3 has 16 residues. Germline lookup yields CDR1 MGHRA and CDR2 YSYEKL. CDR3 in amino acids: CASSQSGDRENQPQHF. In DNA form, the CDR3 reads TGCGCCAGCAGCCAAAGTGGGGACAGGGAAAATCAGCCCCAGCATTTT.

The chain uses TRBV6-1 and TRBJ2-4, with 8 bases lining up with TRBD1. The trim removed 2 bases at V and 5 bases at J, leaving 5 bases unmatched. The CDR3 consists of 15 residues. Germline-derived CDR1 and CDR2 are MNHNS and SASEGT. In nucleotides, the CDR3 is TGTGCCAGCAGTGAATGGACAGGGTCCGAAAACATTCAGTACTTC. Encoded protein: CASSEWTGSENIQYF.

This clonotype was detected only a few times. V usage is TRBV3-1 and J usage is TRBJ2-7; D is perhaps TRBD1 or TRBD2 (5 bases each). From germline, CDR1 is LGHDT and CDR2 YNNKEL (reference sequence). V was clipped by 3 bases and J by 8 bases, with 14 bases between them. The CDR3 is 13 amino acids. The CDR3 DNA reads TGTGCCAGCAGCCAGGATTACCGGGACCAGCAGTACTTC. Translated, it gives CASSQDYRDQQYF.

This clonotype has at least ten counts. The V gene is TRBV27, the J gene TRBJ2-7, with D hard to call. Trimming took off 7 bases at V and 4 bases at J, with 14 bases between the two ends. This CDR3 is built from 13 residues. Germline loops: CDR1 MNHEY, CDR2 SMNVEV (reference sequence). CDR3 DNA: TGTGCCAGCACCGAGGAGACGGTATACGAGCAGTACTTC. It codes for CASTEETVYEQYF.

This clonotype came up many times. V usage is TRBV2 and J usage is TRBJ1-1, with D possibly TRBD1 on 6 matching bases. CDR3 length equals 16 residues. The germline V gene encodes CDR1 SNHLY and CDR2 FYNNEI. V was pared by 5 bases and J by 1 base, with 17 bases between. The CDR3 here is CASSQGFLGRNTEAFF. The CDR3 region has the DNA TGTGCCAGCAGTCAGGGGTTTCTCGGTCGGAACACTGAAGCTTTCTTT.

V gene TRBV27 combines with J gene TRBJ1-5, with 7 positions matching TRBD1. V was clipped by 7 bases and J by 2 bases; unmatched bases: 8. The CDR3 is made up of 15 amino acids. Germline V gives CDR1 MNHEY, CDR2 SMNVEV (reference sequence). In DNA form, the CDR3 reads TGTGCCAGCAAGGAGGGGGCTATGGGCAATCAGCCCCAGCATTTT. Amino acids: CASKEGAMGNQPQHF.

The chain recombines TRBV5-1 with TRBJ1-6, with D possibly TRBD1 on 6 matching bases. This CDR3 spans 14 amino acids. Germline CDR1 SGHRS, CDR2 YFSETQ. The ends were cut back, 3 bases at V and 7 bases at J, with 11 bases in the middle. The CDR3 here is CASSWTDLNSPLHF. Here the CDR3 DNA reads TGCGCCAGCAGCTGGACAGATTTGAATTCACCCCTCCACTTT. The complete variable domain, with remaining parts taken from reference TRBV5-1 and TRBJ1-6, reads KAGVTQTPRYLIKTRGQQVTLSCSPISGHRSVSWYQQTPGQGLQFLFEYFSETQRNKGNFPGRFSGRQFSNSRSEMNVSTLELGDSALYLCASSWTDLNSPLHFGNGTRLTVT.

This clonotype showed up just once. Germline is not matched at one junction end, which may reflect a read error. The rearrangement links TRBV7-2 to TRBJ2-7; TRBD1 is a possible D gene (5 bases). Germline lookup yields CDR1 SGHTA and CDR2 FQGNSA. The CDR3 contains 14 residues. The CDR3 sequence: CASSQDMGHYEQYF. For the CDR3, the DNA is TGCGCCAGCAGCCAAGATATGGGGCATTACGAGCAGTACTTC.

This clonotype was detected a few times. The rearrangement links TRBV25-1 to TRBJ1-5; a possible D gene is TRBD1 (5 bases). Germline assignment: CDR1 MGHDK and CDR2 SYGVNS. The CDR3 spans 14 residues. Trimming removed 5 bases at V and 3 bases at J, with 11 bases between. CDR3 in DNA: TGTGCCAGCAGTAAATCACAGGACAATCAGCCCCAGCATTTT. Translating gives CASSKSQDNQPQHF.

There are many counts of this clonotype. This chain connects TRBV7-2 to TRBJ1-2; D is uncertain. Per the germline V gene, CDR1 is SGHTA and CDR2 is FQGNSA. The CDR3 extends over 14 amino acids. V gave up 5 bases and J gave up 4 bases, with 14 bases separating them. The CDR3: CASSLSDLSYGYTF. DNA for the CDR3: TGTGCCAGCAGCCTCTCGGACTTAAGCTATGGCTACACCTTC.

This clonotype was counted ten times or more. The V and J genes are TRBV28 and TRBJ1-6, with D unclear. In germline, CDR1 is MDHEN, CDR2 SYDVKM. The CDR3 length is 12 residues. The V end was cut by 6 bases, the J end by 10 bases, with 10 bases between. CDR3 coding DNA: TGTGCCAGCAGGGAGTCGCAATCACCCCTCCACTTT. Protein: CASRESQSPLHF.